The 3 T cell receptor beta chains in this list originate from one sample, sequenced in a study of blood T cell repertoires in COVID-19. The table came from immunoSEQ multiplex PCR; TCRdb's copy has only in-frame clones and leaves some out. The sample yields some 170,000 clones, approximately 93% seen once. The sequenced material came from peripheral blood. These TCRs come from a woman aged 55-70 years with COVID-19, enrolled during active disease.

DNA for the CDR3: TGTGCCAGCAGCTTAGGGGGGACAACTGGTGGTGAAGCTTTCTTT. Its protein is CASSLGGTTGGEAFF. The chain combines TRBV7-9 with TRBJ1-1, with D perhaps TRBD1 (6 bases). The V end was cut by 1 base, the J end by 7 bases, with 16 bases between. Germline CDR1 reads SEHNR; CDR2 reads FQNEAQ (reference sequence). The CDR3 is 15 amino acids.

DNA of the CDR3: TGTGCCAGCAGCCCAACCGGGACAGGGTATGGTAACACTGAAGCTTTCTTT. This codes for CASSPTGTGYGNTEAFF. The chain uses TRBV5-6 and TRBJ1-1; 9 bases are a match to TRBD1. Germline V gene sequence: CDR1 SGHDT, CDR2 YYEEEE. Trimming took 4 bases from V and 2 from J; bases not matched to a gene: 12. The CDR3 length is 17 residues.

The rearrangement links TRBV14 to TRBJ1-5; tentatively, D is TRBD1 (6 bases). From germline, CDR1 is SGHDN and CDR2 FVKESK. V lost 5 bases and J 4 bases, leaving 12 bases between the germline ends. CDR3 length equals 14 residues. This CDR3 reads CASSSTGLNQPQHF. Written as DNA, the CDR3 is TGTGCCAGCAGCTCTACAGGGCTTAATCAGCCCCAGCATTTT.